This entry lists 13 T cell receptor beta chains sequenced from one sample in a study of beta chain features in type 1 diabetes listed by TCRdb under 2018. The library relied on the immunoSEQ multiplex PCR assay. The High Capacity cDNA Reverse Transcription Kit was used to reverse transcribe all of the isolated RNA, meaning that expressed TCRB transcripts were what got sequenced. TCRdb re-hosts the immuneACCESS table, in-frame sequences only. Its copies lack some clones; in the studies checked, an unresolved V gene accounts for under half of them, and the cause for the rest is not known. This sample holds approximately 170,000 clones; over 6% were observed only once. Under 0.55% of the sample goes to the ten largest clones. Overall results and qualifications from the work: In all four CD4+ subsets, TCRB CDR3 length was moderately but significantly shorter in type 1 diabetes patients.

Their antigen targets remain unknown. The material sequenced was central memory CD4+ T cells from blood. These receptors were taken from a man aged 18 to 35 with type 1 diabetes.

This clone was detected a few times. V and J are TRBV4-2 and TRBJ2-1; D remains ambiguous. CDR3 size: 15 residues. Trimming removed 0 bases at V and 6 bases at J, with 12 bases between. CDR1 and CDR2 from the germline V gene are LGHNA and YNFKEQ. The CDR3: CASSQDPVRFNEQFF. The CDR3 DNA reads TGTGCCAGCAGCCAAGACCCCGTCCGGTTCAATGAGCAGTTCTTC.

The table lists this clone with a few counts. This sequence joins TRBV29-1 and TRBJ2-5, with D unclear. TRBJ2-7 explains the end of the DNA better; the J call may be wrong. In germline, CDR1 is SQVTM, CDR2 ANQGSEA. This CDR3 comprises 9 residues. The CDR3 region has the DNA TGCAGCGTCTCGCCCGAGCAGTACTTC. This sequence encodes CSVSPEQYF.

This clone showed up just a few times. This chain connects TRBV19 to TRBJ1-2; possibly TRBD1 for D (5 bases). Trimming took 3 bases from V and 4 from J, leaving 9 bases between them. The CDR3 extends over 13 amino acids. The germline CDR1 and CDR2 sequences are LNHDA and SQIVND (reference sequence). The CDR3 bases are TGTGCCAGTAGTATGGGGCAGATCTATGGCTACACCTTC. This translates into CASSMGQIYGYTF.

The V call is TRBV2, the J call TRBJ2-1; D perhaps matches TRBD2 (6 bases). The CDR3 runs to 15 residues. V lost 5 bases, J lost 4 bases, and 15 bases lay in between. From germline, CDR1 is SNHLY and CDR2 FYNNEI. CDR3 region: CASSPRDWGYNEQFF. Written as DNA, the CDR3 is TGTGCCAGCAGTCCCCGGGACTGGGGGTACAATGAGCAGTTCTTC.

The V and J genes are TRBV2 and TRBJ2-1; D is uncertain. The V gene's germline CDR1 is SNHLY and CDR2 FYNNEI. V was shortened by 1 base and J by 3 bases, with 4 bases between the two germline ends. The CDR3 extends over 13 amino acids. CDR3 DNA sequence: TGTGCCAGCAGTGAAGACAACTACAATGAGCAGTTCTTC. Translating gives CASSEDNYNEQFF.

This clone was seen a handful of times. The rearrangement joins TRBV4-2 to TRBJ2-7; D may be TRBD1 (7 bases). Trimming cost V 0 bases and J 2 bases, with 17 bases left between them. The CDR3 consists of 17 residues. Germline V gene lookup returns CDR1 LGHNA and CDR2 YNFKEQ. In nucleotides, the CDR3 is TGTGCCAGCAGCCAAGACGCGGGACAGTCCTCCACCTACGAGCAGTACTTC. It translates to CASSQDAGQSSTYEQYF.

This clone came up a few times. This rearrangement joins TRBV11-2 to TRBJ2-5; maybe TRBD2 (6 bases). CDR3 size: 17 residues. The germline V gene encodes CDR1 SGHAT and CDR2 FQNNGV. Trimming removed 2 bases from V and 3 bases from J, with 19 bases in between. The CDR3 loop is CASSLRRTSSDKETQYF. CDR3 coding DNA: TGTGCCAGCAGCTTAAGGAGAACTAGCAGCGATAAAGAGACCCAGTACTTC.

V gene TRBV6-6 combines with J gene TRBJ2-7; D possibly corresponds to TRBD2 (5 bases). The CDR3 runs 12 residues. Between the trimmed V and J ends, which lost 0 bases and 5 bases, there was a span of 5 bases. CDR1 MNHNY and CDR2 SVGAGI come from the germline V gene (reference sequence). CDR3 loop: CASSYSRDEQYF. In nucleotides, the CDR3 is TGTGCCAGCAGTTACTCGAGGGACGAGCAGTACTTC.

V and J are TRBV4-3 and TRBJ2-3, with 8 positions matching TRBD1. CDR3 size: 16 residues. Germline assignment: CDR1 LGHNA and CDR2 YSLEER. The ends lost 0 bases at V and 6 bases at J; junction bases unmatched: 8. The chain's CDR3 is CASSQELTTGGDTQYF. As DNA, the CDR3 is TGCGCCAGCAGCCAAGAATTAACAACAGGGGGGGATACGCAGTATTTT.

This clone was observed a handful of times. This chain connects TRBV6-6 to TRBJ2-7; 7 bases fit TRBD1. The germline V gene encodes CDR1 MNHNY and CDR2 SVGAGI (reference sequence). The J segment lost 6 bases and the V segment lost 5 bases, leaving 7 bases of the junction unmatched. This CDR3 contains 13 residues. The DNA for the CDR3 is TGTGCCAGCAGTGGACAGGCCCCTACCGAGCAGTACTTC. As protein: CASSGQAPTEQYF.

The V gene is TRBV7-2, the J gene TRBJ2-1, with 9 bases that match TRBD2. Trimming cost V 4 bases and J 12 bases; bases outside gene matches: 7. CDR3 length: 13 amino acids. CDR1 is SGHTA and CDR2 is FQGNSA in the germline V gene. The DNA for the CDR3 is TGTGCCAGCAGCTCCCCTCGGCGGGAGGGGCAGTTCTTC. Encoded protein: CASSSPRREGQFF. The complete variable domain, with remaining parts taken from reference TRBV7-2 and TRBJ2-1, reads GAGVSQSPSNKVTEKGKDVELRCDPISGHTALYWYRQSLGQGLEFLIYFQGNSAPDKSGLPSDRFSAERTGGSVSTLTIQRTQQEDSAVYLCASSSPRREGQFFGPGTRLTVL.

The rearrangement joins TRBV6-1 to TRBJ2-3, with TRBD1 identical over 8 bases. CDR1 MNHNS and CDR2 SASEGT come from the germline V gene. CDR3 length: 13 amino acids. J lost 5 bases, V lost 8 bases, and 6 bases had no gene match. CDR3 bases: TGTGCCAGCCGGTCTACAGGGGGAGATACGCAGTATTTT. This encodes CASRSTGGDTQYF.

The chain couples TRBV19 to TRBJ2-4; possibly TRBD2 for D (5 bases). Germline V gene data show CDR1 as LNHDA and CDR2 as SQIVND (reference sequence). CDR3 length: 15 residues. The germline V and J ends were trimmed by 7 bases and 0 bases, with 13 bases remaining between them. CDR3 sequence (DNA): TGTGCCAGTACGGGAACAGCCTTAGCCAAAAACATTCAGTACTTC. Translating gives CASTGTALAKNIQYF.